This T cell receptor beta chain was recovered during a study of shared clonotypes between healthy human individuals. It was into CD45RA+ naive and CD45RA-negative memory subsets that the CD4+ cells were split. The length of the CDR3 is 15 residues. J was trimmed by 3 bases and V by 6 bases; bases with no gene match: 10. Germline-derived CDR1 and CDR2 are MDHEN and SYDVKM. The assay was immunoSEQ multiplex PCR, and TCRdb's table has in-frame clones only and misses some. The table records roughly 1,000,000 clones, approximately 80% of them present only once. The source material was memory CD4+ T cells from PBMCs. Subset here: CD45RA-negative fraction. The V call is TRBV28, the J call TRBJ2-7, with 8 nucleotides matching TRBD1. This sequence was found in a man aged 18-30 years in good health. Some clones in this sample may be carry-over from other donors' samples. CDR3 bases: TGTGCCAGCAGCCTTTCCGGACAGGGAAGCTACGAGCAGTACTTC. Translation: CASSLSGQGSYEQYF.